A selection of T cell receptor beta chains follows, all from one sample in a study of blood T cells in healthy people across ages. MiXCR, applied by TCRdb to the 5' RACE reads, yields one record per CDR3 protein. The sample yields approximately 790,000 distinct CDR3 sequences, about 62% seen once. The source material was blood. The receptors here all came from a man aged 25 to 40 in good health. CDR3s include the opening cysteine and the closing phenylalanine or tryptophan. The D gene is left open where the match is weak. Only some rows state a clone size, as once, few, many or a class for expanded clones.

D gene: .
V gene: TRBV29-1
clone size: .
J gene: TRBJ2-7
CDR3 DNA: TGCAGCGTTGAATCGGGGGCAGGGGCCACCTACGAGCAGTACTTC
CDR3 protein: CSVESGAGATYEQYF

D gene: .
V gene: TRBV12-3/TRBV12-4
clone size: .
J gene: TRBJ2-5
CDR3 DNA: TGTGCCAGCAGTTTGTCGGGGCCTATATTCGGGAGACAAGAGACCCAGTACTTC
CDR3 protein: CASSLSGPIFGRQETQYF

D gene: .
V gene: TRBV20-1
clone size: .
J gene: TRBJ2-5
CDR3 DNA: TGCAGTGCTAGAGTTCTAGCCATGGGGGAGACCCAGTACTTC
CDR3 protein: CSARVLAMGETQYF

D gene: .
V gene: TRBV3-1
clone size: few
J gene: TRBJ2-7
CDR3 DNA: TGTGCCAGCAGCCGCGAGGGCGTGGACGAGCAGTACTTC
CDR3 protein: CASSREGVDEQYF

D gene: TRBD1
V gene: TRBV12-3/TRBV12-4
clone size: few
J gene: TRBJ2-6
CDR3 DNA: TGTGCCAGCAGCCGACAGGGCCCTAGCTCTGGGGCCAACGTCCTGACTTTC
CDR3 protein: CASSRQGPSSGANVLTF

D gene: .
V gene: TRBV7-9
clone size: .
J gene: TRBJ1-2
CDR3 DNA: TGTGCCAGCAGCGGAGGCGGGTGCGGCCGGATTAAGGGCTATGGCTACACCTTC
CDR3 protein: CASSGGGCGRIKGYGYTF

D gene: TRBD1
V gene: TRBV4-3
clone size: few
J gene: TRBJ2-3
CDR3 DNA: TGCGCCAGCAGCCATCCCCGGGACAGCTATTATACTAGCACAGATACGCAGTATTTT
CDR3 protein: CASSHPRDSYYTSTDTQYF

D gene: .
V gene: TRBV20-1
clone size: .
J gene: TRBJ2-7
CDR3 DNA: TGCAGTGCCCCCCCCCGGGACATCGTCTACGAGCAGTACTTC
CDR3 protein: CSAPPRDIVYEQYF

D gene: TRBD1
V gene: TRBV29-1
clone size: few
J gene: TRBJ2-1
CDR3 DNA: TGCAGCGTTGGGGCCGGGACAGGAAACAATGAGCAGTTCTTC
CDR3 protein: CSVGAGTGNNEQFF

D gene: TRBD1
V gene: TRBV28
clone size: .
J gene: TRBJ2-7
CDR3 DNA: TGTGCCAGCAGCCCTAGGGCAGGGGGTCCCTACGAGCAGTACTTC
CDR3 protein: CASSPRAGGPYEQYF

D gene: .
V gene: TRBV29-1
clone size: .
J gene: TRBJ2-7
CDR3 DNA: TGCAGCGTTGAAGATCCAGCCAGGGTCTACGAGCAGTACTTC
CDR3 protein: CSVEDPARVYEQYF

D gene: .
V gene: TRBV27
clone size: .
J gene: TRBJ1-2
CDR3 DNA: TGTGCCAGCATTCGGGCAGGGATATATGGCTACACCTTC
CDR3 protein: CASIRAGIYGYTF

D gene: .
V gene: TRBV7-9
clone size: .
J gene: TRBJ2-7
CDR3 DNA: TGCGCCAGCAGCCAAGCTGAGGGACCCTACGAGCAGTACTTC
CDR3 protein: CASSQAEGPYEQYF

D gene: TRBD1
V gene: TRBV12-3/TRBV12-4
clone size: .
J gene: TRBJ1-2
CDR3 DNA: TGTGCCAGCAGCTACGCCGGACAGGGCTATGGCTACACCTTC
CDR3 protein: CASSYAGQGYGYTF

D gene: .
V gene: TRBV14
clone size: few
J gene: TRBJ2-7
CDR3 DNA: TGTGCCAGCAGCCAGAATCAGTACAGGCCGACCTACGAGCAGTACTTC
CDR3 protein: CASSQNQYRPTYEQYF

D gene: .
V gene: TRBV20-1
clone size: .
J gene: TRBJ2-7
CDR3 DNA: TGCAGTGCCAAAGAGGCGTACTCCTACAAGCAGTACTTC
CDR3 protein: CSAKEAYSYKQYF

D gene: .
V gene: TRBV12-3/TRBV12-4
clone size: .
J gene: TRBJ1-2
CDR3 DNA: TGTGCCAGCAGTTTTGGGAGCTATGGCTACACCTTC
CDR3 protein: CASSFGSYGYTF

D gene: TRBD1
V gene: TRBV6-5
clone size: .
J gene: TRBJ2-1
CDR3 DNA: TGTGCCAGCAGAAACCCGGGACAGGGAAAGGATGAGCAGTTCTTC
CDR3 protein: CASRNPGQGKDEQFF

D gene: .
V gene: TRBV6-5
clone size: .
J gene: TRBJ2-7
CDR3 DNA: TGTGCCACCCAGAAGGCGGGATCCTACGAGCAGTACTTC
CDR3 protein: CATQKAGSYEQYF

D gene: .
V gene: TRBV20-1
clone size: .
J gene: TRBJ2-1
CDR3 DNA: TGCAGTGTCCCTGGGTCCGGGGGGCGCAATGAGCAGTTCTTC
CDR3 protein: CSVPGSGGRNEQFF

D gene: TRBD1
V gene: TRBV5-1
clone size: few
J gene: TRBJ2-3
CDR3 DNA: TGCGCCAGCAGCTTGGGACAGGGGGGACGCACAGATACGCAGTATTTT
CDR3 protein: CASSLGQGGRTDTQYF

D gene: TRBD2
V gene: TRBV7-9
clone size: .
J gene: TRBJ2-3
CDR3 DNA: TGTGCCAGCAGCTTAGCGTCGGCTAGCGGGGGGGCTAGCACAGATACGCAGTATTTT
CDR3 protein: CASSLASASGGASTDTQYF

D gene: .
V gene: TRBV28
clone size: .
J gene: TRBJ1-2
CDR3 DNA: TGTGCCAGCAGTCCCACCGGGGACAACTGTGGCTACACCTTC
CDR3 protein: CASSPTGDNCGYTF

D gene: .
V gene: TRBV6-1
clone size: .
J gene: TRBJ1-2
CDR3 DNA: TGTGCCAGCAGTGAAGCGGACGGGAACTATGGCTACACCTTC
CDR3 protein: CASSEADGNYGYTF

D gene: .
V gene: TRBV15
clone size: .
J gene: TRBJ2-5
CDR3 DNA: TGTGTCACCAGCAGAGATATGGGCGAGACCCAGTACTTC
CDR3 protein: CVTSRDMGETQYF